This record covers a single T cell receptor beta chain. Its cognate antigen is unknown. The data originate from a study of CD8+ T cells in alopecia areata. Study at large: Tofacitinib administration to treated patients was oral, at 5 to 10 mg twice daily.

Reverse transcribed after extraction, RNA yielded cDNA as the sequencing template. The protocol was immunoSEQ multiplex PCR, while the TCRdb copy is restricted to in-frame clones and leaves out a portion. The sample yields 150,000 or so clones, about 90% seen once. Study-level results: In patients, TCRs were shared less clearly than in mice, and HLA may possibly be involved. In lesional scalp, particularly from alopecia totalis/universalis, clonality was higher than in normal scalp.

The V gene lost 3 bases and the J gene lost 6 bases, with 11 bases spanning the gap. Looked up from germline, CDR1 is GTSNPN and CDR2 is SVGIG (reference sequence). CDR3 size: 12 residues. From alopecia areata patients, lesional scalp punch biopsies and peripheral blood were collected. The specimen comprised CD8+ T cells sorted from blood, sampled at week 0. The receptor comes from a human donor with alopecia areata. This chain uses TRBV30 with TRBJ1-1; D gene ambiguous. DNA for the CDR3: TGTGCCTGGAGCAACGAGACGCCTGAAGCTTTCTTT. Translation gives CAWSNETPEAFF.